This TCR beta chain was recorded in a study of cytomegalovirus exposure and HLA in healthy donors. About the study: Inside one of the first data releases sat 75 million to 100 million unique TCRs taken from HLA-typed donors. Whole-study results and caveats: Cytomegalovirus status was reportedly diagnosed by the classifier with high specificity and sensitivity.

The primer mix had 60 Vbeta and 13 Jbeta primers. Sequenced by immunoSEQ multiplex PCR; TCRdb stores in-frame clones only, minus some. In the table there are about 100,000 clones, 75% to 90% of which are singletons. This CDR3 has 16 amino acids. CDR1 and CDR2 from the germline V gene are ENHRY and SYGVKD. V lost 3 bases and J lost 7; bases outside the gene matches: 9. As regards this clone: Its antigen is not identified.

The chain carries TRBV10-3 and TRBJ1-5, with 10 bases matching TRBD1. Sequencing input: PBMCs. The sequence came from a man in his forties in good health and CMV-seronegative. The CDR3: CAISDSGQGSRQPQHF. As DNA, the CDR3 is TGTGCCATCAGTGATTCGGGACAGGGGTCCCGGCAGCCCCAGCATTTT.